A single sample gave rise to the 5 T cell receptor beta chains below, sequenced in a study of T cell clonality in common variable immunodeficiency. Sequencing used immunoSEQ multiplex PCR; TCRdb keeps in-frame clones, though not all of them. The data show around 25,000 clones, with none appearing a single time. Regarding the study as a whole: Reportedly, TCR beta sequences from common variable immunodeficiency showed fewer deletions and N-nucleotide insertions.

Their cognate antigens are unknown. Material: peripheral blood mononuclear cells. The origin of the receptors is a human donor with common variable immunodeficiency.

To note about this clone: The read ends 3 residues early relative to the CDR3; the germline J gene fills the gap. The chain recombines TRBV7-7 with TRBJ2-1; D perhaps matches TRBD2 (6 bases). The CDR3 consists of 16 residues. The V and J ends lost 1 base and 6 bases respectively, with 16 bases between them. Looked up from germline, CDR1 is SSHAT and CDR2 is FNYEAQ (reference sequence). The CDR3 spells CASSLEGLRGINEQFF. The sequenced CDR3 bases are TGTGCCAGCAGCTTAGAAGGACTCCGGGGGATCAATGAG.

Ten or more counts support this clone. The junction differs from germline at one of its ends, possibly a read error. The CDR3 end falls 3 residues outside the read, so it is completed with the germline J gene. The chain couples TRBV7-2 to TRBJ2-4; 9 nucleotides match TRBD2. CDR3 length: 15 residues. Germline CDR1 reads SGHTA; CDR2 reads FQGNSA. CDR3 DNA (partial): TGTGCCAGCAGCTTAGTAGCGGGAGCCGAAAACATT. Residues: CASSLVAGAENI. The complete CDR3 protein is CASSLVAGAENIQYF.

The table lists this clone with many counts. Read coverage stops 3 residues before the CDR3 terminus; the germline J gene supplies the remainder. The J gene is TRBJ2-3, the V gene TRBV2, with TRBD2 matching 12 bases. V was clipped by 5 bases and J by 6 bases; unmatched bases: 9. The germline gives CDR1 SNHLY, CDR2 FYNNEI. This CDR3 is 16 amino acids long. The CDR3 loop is CASSQTSGSTADTQYF. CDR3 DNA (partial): TGTGCCAGCAGTCAGACTAGCGGGAGCACGGCGGATACG.

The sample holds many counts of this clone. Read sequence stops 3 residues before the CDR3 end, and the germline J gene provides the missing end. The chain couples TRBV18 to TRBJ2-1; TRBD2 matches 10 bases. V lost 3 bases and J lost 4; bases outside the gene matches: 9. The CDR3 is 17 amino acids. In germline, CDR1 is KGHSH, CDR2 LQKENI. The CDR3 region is CASSPRAGGLGYNEQFF. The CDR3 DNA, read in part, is TGTGCCAGCTCACCCCGAGCGGGGGGGCTTGGATACAATGAG.

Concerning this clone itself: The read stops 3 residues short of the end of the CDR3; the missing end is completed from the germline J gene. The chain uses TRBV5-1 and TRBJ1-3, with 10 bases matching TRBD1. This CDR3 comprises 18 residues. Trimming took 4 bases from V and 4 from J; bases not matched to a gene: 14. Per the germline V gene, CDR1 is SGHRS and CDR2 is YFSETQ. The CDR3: CASSPTLGTGVGGNTIYF. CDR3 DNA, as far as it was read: TGCGCCAGCAGCCCGACCCTGGGGACAGGGGTTGGGGGAAACACC.